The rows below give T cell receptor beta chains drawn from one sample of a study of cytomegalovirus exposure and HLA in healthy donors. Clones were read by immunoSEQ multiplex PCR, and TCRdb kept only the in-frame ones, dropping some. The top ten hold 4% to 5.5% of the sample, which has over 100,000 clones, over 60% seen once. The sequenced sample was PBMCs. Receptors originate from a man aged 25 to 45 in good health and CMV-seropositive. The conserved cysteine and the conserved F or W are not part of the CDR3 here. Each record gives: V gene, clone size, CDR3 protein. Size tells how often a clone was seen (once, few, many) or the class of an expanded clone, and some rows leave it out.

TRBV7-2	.	ASSFGTADEQF
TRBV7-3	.	ASSLGSTEAF
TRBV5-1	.	ASSPDRDNTEAF
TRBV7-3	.	ASSFAGRPDTQY
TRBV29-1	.	SASTGINTEAF
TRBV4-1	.	ASSQAAGGREQY
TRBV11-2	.	ASSLDGTDTYEQY
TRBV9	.	ASSVSLGQGLFGYT
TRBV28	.	ASSRLVNEQF
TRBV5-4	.	ASSLSSGVRETQY
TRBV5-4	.	ASSLATGRLDTDTQY
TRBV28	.	ASRTSISYEQY
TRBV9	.	ASSALTAPGYYGYT
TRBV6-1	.	ASSGQGVWDGYT
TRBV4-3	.	ASSQDLASGFYEQY
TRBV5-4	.	ASSSTYEQY
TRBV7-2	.	ASSLFTSPIEAF
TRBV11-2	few	ASSLDGGQVNTEAF
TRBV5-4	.	ASSFRGGYT
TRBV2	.	ASISRGVRTEAF
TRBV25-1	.	ASSELTGGGYT
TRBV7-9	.	ASSFRGGPDTQY
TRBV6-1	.	ASSDVGVEQY
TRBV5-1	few	ASSLGQREKLF
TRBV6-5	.	ASSFTRGDEQY
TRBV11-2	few	ASSPNPGGRGETQY
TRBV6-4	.	ASSETSGVSSYNEQF
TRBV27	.	ASSPSGGASYEQY
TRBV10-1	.	ASSGGTGMDTQY
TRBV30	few	AWRVTGVEQY